Following are 12 T cell receptor beta chains from one sample sequenced in a study of T cell clonotyping in hematopoietic cell transplantation. Clones were read by immunoSEQ multiplex PCR, and TCRdb kept only the in-frame ones, dropping some. The profile shows 10,000 to 15,000 clones, 40% to 60% of them singletons. Material: peripheral blood mononuclear cells. The source of these receptors is a man aged 50 to 59 in good health. Some clones in this sample may be carry-over from other donors' samples.

The chain joins TRBV30 to TRBJ2-2; 8 positions agree with TRBD2. V lost 3 bases to trimming and J lost 4 bases; unmatched junction nucleotides: 4. The germline gives CDR1 GTSNPN, CDR2 SVGIG (reference sequence). The CDR3 totals 14 residues. This chain's CDR3 is CAWRTSAATGELFF. For the CDR3, the DNA is TGTGCCTGGAGGACTAGCGCAGCCACCGGGGAGCTGTTTTTT.

This chain links TRBV30 with TRBJ2-7; TRBD1 agrees at 8 bases. The CDR3 runs to 15 residues. The junction had 10 bases not matched to a gene; V was cut back by 3 bases and J by 3 bases. Per germline, CDR1 GTSNPN and CDR2 SVGIG (reference sequence). This chain's CDR3 is CAWSQRTGSHYEQYF. CDR3 DNA: TGTGCCTGGAGCCAAAGGACAGGGAGTCACTACGAGCAGTACTTC.

The V gene is TRBV6-5, the J gene TRBJ2-3, with 7 nucleotides matching TRBD1. The CDR3 sequence is 14 residues long. V lost 6 bases to trimming and J lost 0 bases; unmatched junction nucleotides: 3. CDR1 MNHEY and CDR2 SVGAGI come from the germline V gene. This CDR3 is CASRSGGSTDTQYF. In DNA form, the CDR3 reads TGTGCCAGCAGATCAGGGGGAAGCACAGATACGCAGTATTTT.

The V call is TRBV6-4, the J call TRBJ2-2; D possibly corresponds to TRBD1 (6 bases). CDR3 size: 14 residues. Trimming removed 5 bases at V and 4 bases at J, with 11 bases between. From germline, CDR1 is MRHNA and CDR2 SNTAGT. The DNA for the CDR3 is TGTGCCAGCAGTCTGGACAGCTCCACCGGGGAGCTGTTTTTT. It encodes CASSLDSSTGELFF.

As DNA, the CDR3 is TGCGCCAGCAGCGCGGGGGGGGACGAGCAGTACTTC. It yields the protein CASSAGGDEQYF. The V and J genes are TRBV5-1 and TRBJ2-7, with TRBD2 matching over 9 bases. The V segment lost 4 bases and the J segment 5 bases; nucleotides outside the gene matches: 1. There are 12 residues in the CDR3. Germline lookup yields CDR1 SGHRS and CDR2 YFSETQ.

In this sample, this clone turned up a few times. Germline is not matched at one junction end, which may reflect a read error. The chain uses TRBV7-3 and TRBJ2-3; 7 bases fit TRBD2. CDR1 SGHTA and CDR2 FQGTGA come from the germline V gene. The CDR3 length is 16 residues. The CDR3 coding sequence is TGTGTCAGCAGCTTAGTCGGCGGGGGAAGCACAGATACGCAGTATTTT. This codes for CVSSLVGGGSTDTQYF.

The V call is TRBV5-1, the J call TRBJ2-7, with TRBD2 matching over 7 bases. V was clipped by 0 bases and J by 5 bases; unmatched bases: 8. Looked up from germline, CDR1 is SGHRS and CDR2 is YFSETQ. The CDR3 contains 15 residues. The CDR3 here is CASSLDGGVDDEQYF. CDR3 sequence (DNA): TGCGCCAGCAGCTTGGATGGGGGGGTGGACGACGAGCAGTACTTC.

The chain uses TRBV5-6 and TRBJ2-3; perhaps TRBD1 as D (5 bases). The CDR3 loop spans 17 amino acids. Trimming took 4 bases from V and 1 from J, leaving 19 bases between them. Germline CDR1 is SGHDT and CDR2 is YYEEEE. In DNA form, the CDR3 reads TGTGCCAGCAGCGGGGCAGACCGGAAAGGGGGCACAGATACGCAGTATTTT. Protein: CASSGADRKGGTDTQYF.

Only a few counts were recorded for this clone. In DNA form, the CDR3 reads TGTGCCAGCTCAGGAATAGGGGACAATGAGCAGTTCTTC. Protein sequence: CASSGIGDNEQFF. The chain combines TRBV6-5 with TRBJ2-1; a possible D gene is TRBD1 (5 bases). Germline CDR1 and CDR2: MNHEY and SVGAGI. With 8 bases removed from V and 5 bases from J, the gap between germline ends came to 13 bases. The CDR3 is made up of 13 amino acids.

The CDR3, as DNA: TGTGCCAGCAGTTCACCGGGACTAGTCAGCACCGGGGAGCTGTTTTTT. Translation gives CASSSPGLVSTGELFF. The chain links TRBV28 to TRBJ2-2; 8 positions agree with TRBD2. V trimming: 4 bases; J trimming: 4 bases; junction bases outside the gene matches: 8. The CDR3 runs 16 residues. The germline V gene has CDR1 MDHEN and CDR2 SYDVKM. The variable domain in full, with the rest retrieved from reference TRBV28 and TRBJ2-2, is DVKVTQSSRYLVKRTGEKVFLECVQDMDHENMFWYRQDPGLGLRLIYFSYDVKMKEKGDIPEGYSVSREKKERFSLILESASTNQTSMYLCASSSPGLVSTGELFFGEGSRLTVL.

This sequence joins TRBV30 and TRBJ2-5, with 7 bases matching TRBD2. The trim removed 2 bases at V and 3 bases at J, leaving 6 bases unmatched. Germline CDR1 GTSNPN, CDR2 SVGIG (reference sequence). The CDR3 has 14 residues. This CDR3 is CAWSTATSEETQYF. The DNA for the CDR3 is TGTGCCTGGAGTACGGCCACTAGCGAAGAGACCCAGTACTTC.

The chain recombines TRBV6-1 with TRBJ1-3; no clear D. The CDR3 is made up of 15 amino acids. Germline values: CDR1 MNHNS, CDR2 SASEGT. The V gene lost 2 bases and the J gene lost 0 bases, with 8 bases spanning the gap. CDR3: CASSEIIYSGNTIYF. As DNA, the CDR3 is TGTGCCAGCAGTGAAATCATCTACTCTGGAAACACCATATATTTT.